These 3 T cell receptor beta chains came from one sample sequenced in a study of cytomegalovirus exposure and HLA in healthy donors. In the PCR, 60 Vbeta and 13 Jbeta primers were used. Generated by immunoSEQ multiplex PCR, the TCRdb table keeps only in-frame clones and is missing some. The table records 150,000 to 180,000 clones, approximately 74% of them present only once. Sequencing used PBMCs. The source is a man between 18 and 35 years old in good health and CMV-seronegative.

This clone was recorded once. The chain employs TRBV4-1 and TRBJ1-1; 8 positions match TRBD1. The CDR3 spans 15 residues. Germline CDR1 reads MGHRA; CDR2 reads YSYEKL. J gave up 3 bases and V 5 bases, and 8 bases lay outside the gene matches. CDR3 amino acids: CASSSRQGPHTEAFF. For the CDR3, the DNA is TGCGCCAGCAGCTCACGACAGGGGCCTCACACTGAAGCTTTCTTT.

The chain joins TRBV7-2 to TRBJ1-2; 8 bases are a match to TRBD1. With V trimmed by 5 bases and J by 8 bases, 10 bases remained unmatched. This CDR3 contains 14 residues. The germline V gene has CDR1 SGHTA and CDR2 FQGNSA. CDR3 loop: CASSVLTGVHGYTF. In nucleotides, the CDR3 is TGTGCCAGCAGCGTATTGACAGGGGTACACGGCTACACCTTC.

The rearrangement joins TRBV19 to TRBJ1-2; 7 nucleotides align to TRBD1. Germline CDR1 LNHDA, CDR2 SQIVND (reference sequence). V shed 5 bases, J shed 8 bases, and the junction held 5 bases outside the gene matches. There are 12 residues in the CDR3. CDR3 region: CASSDRERGYTF. The CDR3 DNA sequence: TGTGCCAGTAGTGACAGGGAGCGGGGCTACACCTTC.